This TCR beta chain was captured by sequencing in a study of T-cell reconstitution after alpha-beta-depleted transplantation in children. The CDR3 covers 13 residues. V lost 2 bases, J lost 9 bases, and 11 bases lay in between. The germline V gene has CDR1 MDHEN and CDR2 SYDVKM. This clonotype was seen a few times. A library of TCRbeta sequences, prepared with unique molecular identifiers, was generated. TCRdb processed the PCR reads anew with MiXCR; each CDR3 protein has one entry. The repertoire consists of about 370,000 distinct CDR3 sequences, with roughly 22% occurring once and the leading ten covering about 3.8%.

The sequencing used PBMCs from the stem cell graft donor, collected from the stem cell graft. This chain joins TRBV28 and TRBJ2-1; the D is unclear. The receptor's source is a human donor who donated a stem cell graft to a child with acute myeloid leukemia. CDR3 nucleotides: TGTGCCAGCAGTTTAGAGCCCCACCCTGAGCAGTTCTTC. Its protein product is CASSLEPHPEQFF.